What follows are 9 T cell receptor beta chains derived from one specimen sequenced in a study of neurological immune-mediated disorders. Time point: longitudinal time-point 3. TCRdb redid the calling of the 5' RACE reads with MiXCR, one entry per CDR3 protein. Among under 130,000 distinct CDR3 sequences listed, roughly a tenth were seen once. Sequencing input: PBMCs. These receptors were taken from a female donor with HTLV-1-associated myelopathy (HAM/TSP).

This clonotype was counted many times. The V call is TRBV5-1, the J call TRBJ2-1, with D unresolved. This CDR3 comprises 13 residues. V was clipped by 0 bases and J by 4 bases, with 5 bases between them. CDR1 and CDR2 (germline): SGHRS, YFSETQ. CDR3 amino acids: CASSLGVYNEQFF. The DNA for the CDR3 is TGCGCCAGCAGCTTGGGAGTTTACAATGAGCAGTTCTTC.

This clonotype was counted at least ten times. This sequence joins TRBV7-9 and TRBJ2-7; TRBD1 agrees at 8 bases. Germline CDR1 and CDR2: SEHNR and FQNEAQ (reference sequence). The length of the CDR3 is 16 residues. Losses at the gene ends were 1 base for V and 2 bases for J; bases not matched to a gene: 7. Here the CDR3 DNA reads TGTGCCAGCAGCTTAGTTCTAGACAGGGGTACCTACGAGCAGTACTTC. This translates into CASSLVLDRGTYEQYF. Filled out from reference TRBV7-9 and TRBJ2-7, the complete variable domain reads DTGVSQNPRHKITKRGQNVTFRCDPISEHNRLYWYRQTLGQGPEFLTYFQNEAQLEKSRLLSDRFSAERPKGSFSTLEIQRTEQGDSAMYLCASSLVLDRGTYEQYFGPGTRLTVT.

This clonotype was found many times. This chain joins TRBV7-9 and TRBJ2-2; possibly TRBD1 for D (6 bases). From germline, CDR1 is SEHNR and CDR2 FQNEAQ (reference sequence). V was trimmed by 3 bases and J by 3 bases, leaving 8 bases between them. The CDR3 sequence is 14 residues long. CDR3 coding DNA: TGTGCCAGCAGCTTCACAGGGTACACCGGGGAGCTGTTTTTT. Residues: CASSFTGYTGELFF.

This clonotype was counted many times. One end of the junction is discordant with germline, which a read error may explain. V and J are TRBV5-1 and TRBJ2-5; D not resolved. CDR1 is SGHRS, CDR2 YFSETQ, per germline. This CDR3 is 11 amino acids long. CDR3 region: CASSLKETQYF. The DNA of the CDR3 is TGTGCCAGCAGTTTAAAAGAGACCCAGTACTTC. Full variable domain (outside the CDR3, taken from reference TRBV5-1 and TRBJ2-5): KAGVTQTPRYLIKTRGQQVTLSCSPISGHRSVSWYQQTPGQGLQFLFEYFSETQRNKGNFPGRFSGRQFSNSRSEMNVSTLELGDSALYLCASSLKETQYFGPGTRLLVL.

This clonotype was observed many times. This chain uses TRBV24-1 with TRBJ2-3; 9 positions match TRBD1. The CDR3 spans 16 residues. The germline CDR1 and CDR2 sequences are KGHDR and SFDVKD. The J segment lost 3 bases and the V segment lost 2 bases, leaving 5 bases of the junction unmatched. This CDR3 is CATSDSPGQGTDTQYF. The CDR3 DNA reads as TGTGCCACCAGTGATTCACCGGGACAGGGTACAGATACGCAGTATTTT.

This clonotype has at least ten counts. The genes are TRBV4-1 and TRBJ2-5; D is uncertain. With 4 bases removed from V and 2 bases from J, the gap between germline ends came to 8 bases. This CDR3 has 13 residues. CDR1 is MGHRA and CDR2 is YSYEKL in the germline V gene. The CDR3 DNA is TGCGCCAGCAGCCCCCGGGTTCAAGAGACCCAGTACTTC. As protein: CASSPRVQETQYF.

This clonotype was detected a few times. The rearrangement links TRBV5-1 to TRBJ2-1, with 8 positions matching TRBD2. The ends lost 4 bases at V and 4 bases at J; junction bases unmatched: 7. The CDR3 has 15 residues. Germline CDR1 reads SGHRS; CDR2 reads YFSETQ. The CDR3 loop is CASSPIAGLYNEQFF. The CDR3 coding sequence is TGCGCCAGCAGCCCAATAGCGGGGCTGTACAATGAGCAGTTCTTC.

This clonotype was observed many times. The V gene is TRBV4-1, the J gene TRBJ2-5; D could derive from TRBD1 or TRBD2 (5 bases each). Germline assignment: CDR1 MGHRA and CDR2 YSYEKL. This CDR3 contains 15 residues. Trimming stripped 0 bases from V and 1 base from J, with 9 bases between. The CDR3 bases are TGCGCCAGCAGCCAAGACGGGGCAACCCAAGAGACCCAGTACTTC. Residues: CASSQDGATQETQYF.

This clonotype was observed at least ten times. This chain links TRBV12-3 or TRBV12-4 with TRBJ2-7, with 10 nucleotides matching TRBD1. V lost 5 bases, J lost 3 bases, and 7 bases stayed unmatched. The CDR3 totals 15 residues. The CDR3 sequence is CASSILRDRGYEQYF. CDR3 nucleotides: TGTGCCAGCAGTATCCTCCGGGACAGGGGCTACGAGCAGTACTTC.